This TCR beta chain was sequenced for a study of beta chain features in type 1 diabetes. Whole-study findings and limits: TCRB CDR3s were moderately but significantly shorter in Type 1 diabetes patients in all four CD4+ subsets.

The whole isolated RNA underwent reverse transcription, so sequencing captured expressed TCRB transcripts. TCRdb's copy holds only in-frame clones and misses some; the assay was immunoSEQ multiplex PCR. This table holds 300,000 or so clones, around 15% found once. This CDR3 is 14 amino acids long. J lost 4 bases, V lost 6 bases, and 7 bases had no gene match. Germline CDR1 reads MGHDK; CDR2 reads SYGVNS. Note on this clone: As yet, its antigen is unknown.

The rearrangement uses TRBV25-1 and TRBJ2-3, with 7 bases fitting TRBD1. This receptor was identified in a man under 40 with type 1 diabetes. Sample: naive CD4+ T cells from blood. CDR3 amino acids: CASSGTARADTQYF. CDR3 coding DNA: TGTGCCAGCAGCGGGACAGCCCGCGCAGATACGCAGTATTTT.